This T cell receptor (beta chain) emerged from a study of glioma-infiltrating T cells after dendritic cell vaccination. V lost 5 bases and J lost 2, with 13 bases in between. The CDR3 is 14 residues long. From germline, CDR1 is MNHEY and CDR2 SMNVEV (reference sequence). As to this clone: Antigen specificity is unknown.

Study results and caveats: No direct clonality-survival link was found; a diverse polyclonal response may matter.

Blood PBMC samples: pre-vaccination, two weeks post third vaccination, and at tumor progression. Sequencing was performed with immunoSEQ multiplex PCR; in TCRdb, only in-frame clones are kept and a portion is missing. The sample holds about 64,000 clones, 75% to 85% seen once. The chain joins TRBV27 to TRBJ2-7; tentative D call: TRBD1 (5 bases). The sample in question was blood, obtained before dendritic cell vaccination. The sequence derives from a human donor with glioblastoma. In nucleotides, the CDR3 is TGTGCCAGCAGTGCCAGACAGTGGACCTACGAGCAGTACTTC. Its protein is CASSARQWTYEQYF.